This TCR beta chain is drawn from a study of control samples from healthy donors and cancer patients. The V end was cut by 3 bases, the J end by 0 bases, with 12 bases between. Per the germline V gene, CDR1 is GTSNPN and CDR2 is SVGIG (reference sequence). This CDR3 contains 15 residues. Using immunoSEQ multiplex PCR, the repertoire was profiled, and TCRdb retains in-frame clones only, with some absent. The sample records roughly 59,000 clones, 92% being singletons. V gene TRBV30 combines with J gene TRBJ1-3; tentative D call: TRBD1 (6 bases). The sequenced material came from PBMCs. The sequence came from a man aged 40-55 years with colorectal cancer. Here the CDR3 reads CAWSKGGFSGNTIYF. CDR3 bases: TGTGCCTGGAGCAAAGGGGGGTTCTCTGGAAACACCATATATTTT.